The clone carrying this T cell receptor beta chain was seen only a few times. This sample stems from a study of blood T cell repertoires in COVID-19. In the original analysis: Reference gene primer amplification gave estimated nucleated cell counts. Profiling relied on immunoSEQ multiplex PCR, and the TCRdb table lists in-frame clones only, not all of them. Clone size and the V and J calls come from that table; the DNA yielded D and trimming. There are some 300,000 clones in the sample; 88% occur only once, and around 2% lies in the top ten. Participant ages covered about 18 to 89 years across 24 US areas. Cohorts were assigned according to the clinical history that participants reported. V shed 5 bases, J shed 8 bases, and the junction held 11 bases outside the gene matches. This CDR3 contains 14 residues. The germline V gene has CDR1 MNHEY and CDR2 SMNVEV (reference sequence).

This TCR came from a woman aged 60-70 years in a cohort exposed to, infected with or recovered from COVID-19 (not recorded which). The chain employs TRBV27 and TRBJ2-5, with 7 bases aligning to TRBD1. Sequencing was carried out using PBMCs or T cells enriched from blood (not recorded which). The CDR3 reads CASSPKKRQGTQYF. The DNA for the CDR3 is TGTGCCAGCAGTCCCAAGAAGAGACAGGGAACCCAGTACTTC.